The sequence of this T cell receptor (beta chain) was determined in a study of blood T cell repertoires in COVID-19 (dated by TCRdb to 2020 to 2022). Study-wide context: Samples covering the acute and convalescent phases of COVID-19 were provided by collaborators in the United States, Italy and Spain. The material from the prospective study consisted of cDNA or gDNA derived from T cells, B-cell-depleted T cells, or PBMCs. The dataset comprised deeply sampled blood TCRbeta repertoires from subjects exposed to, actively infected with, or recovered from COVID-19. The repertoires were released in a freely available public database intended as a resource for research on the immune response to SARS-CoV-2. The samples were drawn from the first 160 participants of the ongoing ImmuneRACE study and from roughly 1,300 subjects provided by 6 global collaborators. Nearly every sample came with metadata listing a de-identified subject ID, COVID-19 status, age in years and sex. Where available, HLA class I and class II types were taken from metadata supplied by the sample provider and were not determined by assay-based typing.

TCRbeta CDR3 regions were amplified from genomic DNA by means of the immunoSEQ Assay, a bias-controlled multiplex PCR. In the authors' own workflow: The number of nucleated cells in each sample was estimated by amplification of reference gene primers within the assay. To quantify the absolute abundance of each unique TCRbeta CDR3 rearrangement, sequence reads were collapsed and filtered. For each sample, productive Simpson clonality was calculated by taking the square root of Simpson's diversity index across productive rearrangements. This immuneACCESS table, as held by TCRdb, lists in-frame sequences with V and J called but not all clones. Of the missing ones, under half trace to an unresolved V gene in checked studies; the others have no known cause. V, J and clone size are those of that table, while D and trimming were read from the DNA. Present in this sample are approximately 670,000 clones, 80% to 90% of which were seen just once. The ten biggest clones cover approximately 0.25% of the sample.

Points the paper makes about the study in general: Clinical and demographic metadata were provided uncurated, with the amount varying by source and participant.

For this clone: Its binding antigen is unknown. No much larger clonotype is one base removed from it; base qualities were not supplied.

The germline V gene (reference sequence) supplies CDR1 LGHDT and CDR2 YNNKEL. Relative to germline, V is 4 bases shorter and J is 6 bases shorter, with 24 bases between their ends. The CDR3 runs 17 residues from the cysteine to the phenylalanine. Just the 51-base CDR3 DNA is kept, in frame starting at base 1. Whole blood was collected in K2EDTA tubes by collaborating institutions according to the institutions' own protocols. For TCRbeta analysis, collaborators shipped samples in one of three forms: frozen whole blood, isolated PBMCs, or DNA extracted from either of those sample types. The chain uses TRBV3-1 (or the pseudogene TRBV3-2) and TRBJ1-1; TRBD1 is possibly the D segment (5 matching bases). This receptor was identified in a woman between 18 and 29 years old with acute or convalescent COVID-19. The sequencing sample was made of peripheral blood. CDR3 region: CASSPTWGGGRFAEAFF. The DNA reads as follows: TGTGCCAGCAGCCCTACCTGGGGCGGGGGGAGGTTCGCTGAAGCTTTCTTT.